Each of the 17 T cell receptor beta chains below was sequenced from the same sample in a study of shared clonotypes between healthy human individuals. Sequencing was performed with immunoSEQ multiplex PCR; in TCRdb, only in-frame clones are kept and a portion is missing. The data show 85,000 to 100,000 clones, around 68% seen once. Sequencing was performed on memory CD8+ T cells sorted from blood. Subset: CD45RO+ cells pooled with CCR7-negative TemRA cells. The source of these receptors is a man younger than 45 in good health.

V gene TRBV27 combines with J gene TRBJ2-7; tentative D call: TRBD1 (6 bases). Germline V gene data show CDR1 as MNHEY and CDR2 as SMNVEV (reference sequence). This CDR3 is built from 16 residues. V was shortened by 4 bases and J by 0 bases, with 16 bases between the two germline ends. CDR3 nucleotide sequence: TGTGCCAGCAGTTCCCCGAGGGGGAAGAGCTCCTACGAGCAGTACTTC. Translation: CASSSPRGKSSYEQYF.

CDR3: CASSPLLRDTTNTQYF. In DNA form, the CDR3 reads TGTGCCAGTAGCCCCCTACTCCGGGACACGACAAATACGCAGTATTTT. The gene calls are TRBV19 and TRBJ2-3, with D possibly matching TRBD1 (6 bases). This CDR3 comprises 16 residues. The germline V gene has CDR1 LNHDA and CDR2 SQIVND (reference sequence). Trimming removed 6 bases from V and 7 bases from J, with 23 bases in between.

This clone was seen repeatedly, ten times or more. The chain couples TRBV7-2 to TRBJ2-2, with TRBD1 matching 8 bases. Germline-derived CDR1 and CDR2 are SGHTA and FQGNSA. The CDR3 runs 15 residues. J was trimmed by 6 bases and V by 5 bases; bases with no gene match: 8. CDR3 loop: CASSPLPGGSGELFF. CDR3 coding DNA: TGTGCCAGCAGCCCCCTCCCAGGGGGCTCCGGGGAGCTGTTTTTT.

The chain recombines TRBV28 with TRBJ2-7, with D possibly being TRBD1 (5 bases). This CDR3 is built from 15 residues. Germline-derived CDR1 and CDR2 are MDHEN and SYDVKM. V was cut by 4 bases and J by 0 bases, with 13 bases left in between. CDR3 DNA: TGTGCCAGCAGTTCTCTGGGGCGACCCTCCTACGAGCAGTACTTC. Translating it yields CASSSLGRPSYEQYF.

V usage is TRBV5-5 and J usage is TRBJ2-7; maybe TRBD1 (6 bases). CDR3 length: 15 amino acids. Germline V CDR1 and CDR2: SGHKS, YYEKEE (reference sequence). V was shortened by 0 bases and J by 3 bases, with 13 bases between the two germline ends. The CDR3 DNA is TGTGCCAGCAGCTTGGGACAGGTCCCCTACTACGAGCAGTACTTC. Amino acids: CASSLGQVPYYEQYF.

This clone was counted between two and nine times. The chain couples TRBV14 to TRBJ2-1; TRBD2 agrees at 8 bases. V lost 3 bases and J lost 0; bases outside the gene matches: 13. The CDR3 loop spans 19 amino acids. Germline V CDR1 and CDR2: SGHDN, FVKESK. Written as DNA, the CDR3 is TGTGCCAGCAGCCAGGGAGGGGTGCGCGGGAGGAGCTCCTACAATGAGCAGTTCTTC. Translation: CASSQGGVRGRSSYNEQFF.

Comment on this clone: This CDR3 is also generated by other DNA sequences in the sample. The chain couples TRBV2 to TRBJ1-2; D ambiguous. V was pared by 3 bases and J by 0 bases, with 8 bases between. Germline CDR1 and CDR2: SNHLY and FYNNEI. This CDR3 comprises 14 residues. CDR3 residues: CASSDKGTNYGYTF. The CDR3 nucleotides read TGTGCCAGCAGTGATAAGGGTACTAACTATGGCTACACCTTC. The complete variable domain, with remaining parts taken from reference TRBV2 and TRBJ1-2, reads EPEVTQTPSHQVTQMGQEVILRCVPISNHLYFYWYRQILGQKVEFLVSFYNNEISEKSEIFDDQFSVERPDGSNFTLKIRSTKLEDSAMYFCASSDKGTNYGYTFGSGTRLTVV.

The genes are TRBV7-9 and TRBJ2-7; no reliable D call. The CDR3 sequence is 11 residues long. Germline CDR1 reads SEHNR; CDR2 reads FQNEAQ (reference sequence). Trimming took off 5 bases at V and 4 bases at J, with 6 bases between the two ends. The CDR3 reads CASSRLYEQYF. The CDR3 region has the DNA TGTGCCAGCAGCCGGTTATACGAGCAGTACTTC. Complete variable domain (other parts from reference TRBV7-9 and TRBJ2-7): DTGVSQNPRHKITKRGQNVTFRCDPISEHNRLYWYRQTLGQGPEFLTYFQNEAQLEKSRLLSDRFSAERPKGSFSTLEIQRTEQGDSAMYLCASSRLYEQYFGPGTRLTVT.

In DNA form, the CDR3 reads TGTGCCAGCAGTTCGACTAGGAGGGAGACCCAGTACTTC. This encodes CASSSTRRETQYF. This chain joins TRBV6-1 and TRBJ2-5; possible D gene TRBD2, 6 bases. Looked up from germline, CDR1 is MNHNS and CDR2 is SASEGT. V was shortened by 5 bases and J by 5 bases, with 12 bases between the two germline ends. The CDR3 spans 13 residues.

The CDR3 DNA reads as TGTGCCAGCAGTCAGGGGGGAGGTCACACTGAAGCTTTCTTT. Translation: CASSQGGGHTEAFF. The chain is built from TRBV2 and TRBJ1-1; 7 bases agree with TRBD1. Germline CDR1 is SNHLY and CDR2 is FYNNEI. The CDR3 length is 14 residues. Unmatched junction bases numbered 6, after V lost 5 bases and J lost 3 bases.

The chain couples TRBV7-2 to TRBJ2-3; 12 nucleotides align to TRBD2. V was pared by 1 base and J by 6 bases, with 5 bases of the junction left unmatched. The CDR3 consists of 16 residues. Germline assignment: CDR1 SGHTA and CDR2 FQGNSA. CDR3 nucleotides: TGTGCCAGCAGCTTAGGACTAGCGGGAGACAGCGATACGCAGTATTTT. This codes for CASSLGLAGDSDTQYF.

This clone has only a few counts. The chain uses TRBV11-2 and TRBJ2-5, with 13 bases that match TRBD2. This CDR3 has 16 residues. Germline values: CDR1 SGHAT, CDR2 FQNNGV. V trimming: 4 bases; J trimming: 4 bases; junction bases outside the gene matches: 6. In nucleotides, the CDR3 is TGTGCCAGCAGCTCAGAAGGACTAGCGGGAGTAGAGACCCAGTACTTC. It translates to CASSSEGLAGVETQYF.

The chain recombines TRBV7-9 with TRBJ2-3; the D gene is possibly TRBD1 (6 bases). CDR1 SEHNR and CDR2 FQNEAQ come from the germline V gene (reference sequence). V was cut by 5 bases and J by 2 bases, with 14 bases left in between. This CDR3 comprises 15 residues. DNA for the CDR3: TGTGCCAGCAGCCAACCGACAGGCCTCACAGATACGCAGTATTTT. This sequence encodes CASSQPTGLTDTQYF. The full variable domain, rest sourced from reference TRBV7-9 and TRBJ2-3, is DTGVSQNPRHKITKRGQNVTFRCDPISEHNRLYWYRQTLGQGPEFLTYFQNEAQLEKSRLLSDRFSAERPKGSFSTLEIQRTEQGDSAMYLCASSQPTGLTDTQYFGPGTRLTVL.

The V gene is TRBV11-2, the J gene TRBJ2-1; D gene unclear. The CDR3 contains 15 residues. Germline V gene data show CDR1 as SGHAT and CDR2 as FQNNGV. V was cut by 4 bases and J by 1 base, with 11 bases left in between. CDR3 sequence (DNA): TGTGCCAGCAGCTGGACCCAGCCTTCCTACAATGAGCAGTTCTTC. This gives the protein CASSWTQPSYNEQFF.

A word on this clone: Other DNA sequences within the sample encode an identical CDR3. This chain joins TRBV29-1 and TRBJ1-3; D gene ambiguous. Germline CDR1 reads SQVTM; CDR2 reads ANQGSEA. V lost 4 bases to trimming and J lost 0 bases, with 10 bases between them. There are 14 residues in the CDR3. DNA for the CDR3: TGCAGCGTTGGTTTAGGGCACTCTGGAAACACCATATATTTT. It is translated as CSVGLGHSGNTIYF.

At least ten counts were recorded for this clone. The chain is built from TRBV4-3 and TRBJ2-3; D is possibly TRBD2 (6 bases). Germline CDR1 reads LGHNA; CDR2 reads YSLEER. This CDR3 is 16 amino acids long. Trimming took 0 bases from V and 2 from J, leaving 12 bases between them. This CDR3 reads CASSQDGGDNTDTQYF. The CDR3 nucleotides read TGCGCCAGCAGCCAAGATGGAGGGGATAACACAGATACGCAGTATTTT.

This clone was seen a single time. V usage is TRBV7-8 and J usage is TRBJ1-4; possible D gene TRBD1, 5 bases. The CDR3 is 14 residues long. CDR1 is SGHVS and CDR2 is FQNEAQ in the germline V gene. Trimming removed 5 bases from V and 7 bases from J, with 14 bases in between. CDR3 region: CASSRRLGVEKLFF. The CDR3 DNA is TGTGCCAGCAGCCGAAGACTGGGGGTTGAAAAACTGTTTTTT.